This T cell receptor (beta chain) appears in the sequencing data of a study of vaccination and CD4 T cells after COVID-19. On the study more broadly: Two of the convalescents were Hispanic, and convalescents were six males and four females. The interval from dose two to post-vaccine sampling had a median of roughly 72 days, and it ranged from 14 to 241. Overlapping peptides covering the spike proteins of SARS-CoV-2, HCoV-NL63, HCoV-OC43 and HCoV-229E were added to stimulate cells. Study-wide findings and caveats: Convalescent patients displayed a median about 86% of reactive clones emerging only post-vaccination.

An Oncomine TCR Beta short-read assay was used to sequence the DNA from cultured CD4+ T cells. TCRdb reprocessed the PCR reads with MiXCR, giving one entry per CDR3 protein. Of about 6,800 distinct CDR3 sequences listed, about 74% are singletons. Per the germline V gene, CDR1 is LNHNV and CDR2 is YYDKDF (reference sequence). This CDR3 is 16 amino acids long. V lost 0 bases, J lost 5 bases, and 9 bases stayed unmatched. Concerning this clonotype itself: The antigen remains unidentified.

Treatment here: approximately nine-day PBMC culture with coronavirus spike peptide pools or control peptides (ViraFEST assay). The sequence was collected from a human donor who had recovered from COVID-19. This sequence joins TRBV15 and TRBJ2-5; 7 nucleotides match TRBD2. Material: CD4+ T cells from blood, cultured in vitro. The CDR3 spells CATSRDRGGGSETQYF. CDR3 sequence (DNA): TGTGCCACCAGCAGAGATCGTGGGGGGGGGTCGGAGACCCAGTACTTC.